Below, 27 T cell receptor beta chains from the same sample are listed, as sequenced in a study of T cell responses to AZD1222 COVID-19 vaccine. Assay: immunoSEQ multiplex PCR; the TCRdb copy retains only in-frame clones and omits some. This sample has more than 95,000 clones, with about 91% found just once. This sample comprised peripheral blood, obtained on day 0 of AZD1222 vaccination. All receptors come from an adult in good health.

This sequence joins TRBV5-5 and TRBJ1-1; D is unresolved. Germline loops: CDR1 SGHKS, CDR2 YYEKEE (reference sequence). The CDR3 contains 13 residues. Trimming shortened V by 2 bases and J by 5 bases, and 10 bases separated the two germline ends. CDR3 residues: CASSLYKATEAFF. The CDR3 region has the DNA TGTGCCAGCAGCTTATATAAGGCTACTGAAGCTTTCTTT.

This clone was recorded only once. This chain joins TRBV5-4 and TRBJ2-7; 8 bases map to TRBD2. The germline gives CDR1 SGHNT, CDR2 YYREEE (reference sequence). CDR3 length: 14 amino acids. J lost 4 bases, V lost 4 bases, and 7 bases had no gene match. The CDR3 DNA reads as TGTGCCAGCAGCCGGGGACTAGAAGTATACGAGCAGTACTTC. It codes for CASSRGLEVYEQYF. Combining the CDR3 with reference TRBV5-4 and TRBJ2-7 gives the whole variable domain ETGVTQSPTHLIKTRGQQVTLRCSSQSGHNTVSWYQQALGQGPQFIFQYYREEENGRGNFPPRFSGLQFPNYSSELNVNALELDDSALYLCASSRGLEVYEQYFGPGTRLTVT.

The CDR3 loop is CASSTGTSGAGETQYF. CDR3 sequence (DNA): TGCGCCAGCAGCACCGGGACTAGTGGGGCGGGGGAGACCCAGTACTTC. The chain combines TRBV5-1 with TRBJ2-5; 8 nucleotides agree with TRBD2. This CDR3 contains 16 residues. V shed 4 bases and J 5 bases; nucleotides not matched to a gene: 13. Per germline, CDR1 SGHRS and CDR2 YFSETQ.

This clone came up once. This CDR3 reads CASSEYRGGYTF. In DNA, the CDR3 is TGTGCCAGCAGTGAATACAGGGGAGGCTACACCTTC. The V and J genes are TRBV6-1 and TRBJ1-2, with 7 bases lining up with TRBD1. The length of the CDR3 is 12 residues. J lost 8 bases, V lost 2 bases, and 2 bases had no gene match. The germline V gene has CDR1 MNHNS and CDR2 SASEGT.

The CDR3 coding sequence is TGTGCCAGCAGCGTAGCTCTAGATACGCAGTATTTT. Protein sequence: CASSVALDTQYF. The chain couples TRBV9 to TRBJ2-3, with D uncertain. Trimming removed 0 bases at V and 5 bases at J, with 4 bases between. The germline V gene has CDR1 SGDLS and CDR2 YYNGEE. This CDR3 has 12 amino acids.

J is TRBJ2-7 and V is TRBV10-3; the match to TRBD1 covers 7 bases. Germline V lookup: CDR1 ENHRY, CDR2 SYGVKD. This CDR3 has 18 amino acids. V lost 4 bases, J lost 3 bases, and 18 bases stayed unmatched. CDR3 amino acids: CAISGQGEEAPPFYEQYF. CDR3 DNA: TGTGCCATCAGTGGACAGGGAGAGGAGGCTCCCCCTTTCTACGAGCAGTACTTC.

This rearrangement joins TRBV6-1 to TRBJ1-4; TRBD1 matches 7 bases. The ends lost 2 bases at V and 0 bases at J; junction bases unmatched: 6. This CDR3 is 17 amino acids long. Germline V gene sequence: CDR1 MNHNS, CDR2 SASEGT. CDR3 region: CASSEFQGGATNEKLFF. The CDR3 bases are TGTGCCAGCAGTGAATTTCAGGGGGGGGCAACTAATGAAAAACTGTTTTTT.

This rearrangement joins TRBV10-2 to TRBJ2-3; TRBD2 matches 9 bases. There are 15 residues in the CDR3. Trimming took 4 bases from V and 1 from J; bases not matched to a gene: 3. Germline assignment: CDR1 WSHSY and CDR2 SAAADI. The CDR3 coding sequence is TGCGCCAGCAGTGTCGCGGGGGGGGGCACAGATACGCAGTATTTT. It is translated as CASSVAGGGTDTQYF.

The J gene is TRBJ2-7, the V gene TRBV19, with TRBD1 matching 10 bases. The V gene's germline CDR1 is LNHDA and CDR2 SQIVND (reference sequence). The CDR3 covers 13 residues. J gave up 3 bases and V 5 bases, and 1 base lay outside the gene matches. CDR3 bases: TGTGCCAGTAGTGGGACAGGGGACTACGAGCAGTACTTC. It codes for CASSGTGDYEQYF.

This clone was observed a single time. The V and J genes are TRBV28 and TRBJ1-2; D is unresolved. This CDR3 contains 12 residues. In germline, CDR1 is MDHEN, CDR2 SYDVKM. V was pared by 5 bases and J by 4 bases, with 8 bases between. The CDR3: CASSTAGYGYTF. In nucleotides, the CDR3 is TGTGCCAGCAGTACAGCCGGCTATGGCTACACCTTC.

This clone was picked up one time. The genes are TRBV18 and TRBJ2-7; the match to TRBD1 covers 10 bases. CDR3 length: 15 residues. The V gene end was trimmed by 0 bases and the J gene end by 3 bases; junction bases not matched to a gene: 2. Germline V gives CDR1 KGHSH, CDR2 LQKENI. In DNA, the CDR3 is TGTGCCAGCTCACCACCACGGACAGGGGGCTACGAGCAGTACTTC. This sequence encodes CASSPPRTGGYEQYF.

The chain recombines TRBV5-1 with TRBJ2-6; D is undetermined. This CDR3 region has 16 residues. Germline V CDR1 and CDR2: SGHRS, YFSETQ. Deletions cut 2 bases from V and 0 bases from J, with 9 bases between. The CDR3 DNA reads TGCGCCAGCAGCTTTACCGCACTCTCTGGGGCCAACGTCCTGACTTTC. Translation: CASSFTALSGANVLTF.

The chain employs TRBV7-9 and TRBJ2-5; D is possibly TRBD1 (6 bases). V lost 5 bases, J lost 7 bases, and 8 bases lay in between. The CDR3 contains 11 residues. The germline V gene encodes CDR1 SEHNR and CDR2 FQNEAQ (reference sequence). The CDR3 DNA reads TGTGCCAGCAGCGGCAGGGGGACCCAGTACTTC. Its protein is CASSGRGTQYF.

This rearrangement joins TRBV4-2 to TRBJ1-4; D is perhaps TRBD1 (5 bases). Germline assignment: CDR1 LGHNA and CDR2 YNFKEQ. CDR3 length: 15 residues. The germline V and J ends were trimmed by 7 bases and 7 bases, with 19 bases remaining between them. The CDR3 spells CASKGEGDVGEKLFF. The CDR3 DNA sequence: TGTGCCAGCAAAGGGGAAGGGGACGTCGGTGAAAAACTGTTTTTT.

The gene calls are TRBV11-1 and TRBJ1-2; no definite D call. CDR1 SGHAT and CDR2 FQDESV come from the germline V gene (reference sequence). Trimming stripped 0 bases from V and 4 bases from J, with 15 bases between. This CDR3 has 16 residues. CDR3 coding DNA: TGTGCCAGCAGCTTAGCGCGGAATTCGGAAACCTATGGCTACACCTTC. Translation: CASSLARNSETYGYTF.

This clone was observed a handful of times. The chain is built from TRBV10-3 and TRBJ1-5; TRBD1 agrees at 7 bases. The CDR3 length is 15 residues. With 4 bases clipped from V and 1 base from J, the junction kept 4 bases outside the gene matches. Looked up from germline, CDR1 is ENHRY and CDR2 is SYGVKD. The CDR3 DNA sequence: TGTGCCATCAGTGCGGAGGGGGCGAGCAATCAGCCCCAGCATTTT. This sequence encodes CAISAEGASNQPQHF.

This CDR3 is CASSPRDEQFF. For the CDR3, the DNA is TGTGCCAGCTCACCAAGGGATGAGCAGTTCTTC. This rearrangement joins TRBV18 to TRBJ2-1; the D is unclear. Trimming removed 2 bases at V and 8 bases at J, with 4 bases between. Germline lookup yields CDR1 KGHSH and CDR2 LQKENI. This CDR3 has 11 residues.

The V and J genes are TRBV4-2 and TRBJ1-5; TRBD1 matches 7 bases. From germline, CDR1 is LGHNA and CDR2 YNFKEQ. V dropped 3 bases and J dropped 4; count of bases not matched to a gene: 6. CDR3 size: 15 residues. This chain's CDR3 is CASSHDRVRNQPQHF. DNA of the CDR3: TGTGCCAGCAGCCACGACAGGGTAAGAAATCAGCCCCAGCATTTT.

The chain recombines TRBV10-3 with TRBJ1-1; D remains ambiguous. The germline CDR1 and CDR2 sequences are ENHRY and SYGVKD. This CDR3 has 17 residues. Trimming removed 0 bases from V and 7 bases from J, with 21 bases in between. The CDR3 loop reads CAISESVSWATAREAFF. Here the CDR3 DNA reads TGTGCCATCAGTGAGTCGGTATCTTGGGCTACCGCCCGTGAAGCTTTCTTT.

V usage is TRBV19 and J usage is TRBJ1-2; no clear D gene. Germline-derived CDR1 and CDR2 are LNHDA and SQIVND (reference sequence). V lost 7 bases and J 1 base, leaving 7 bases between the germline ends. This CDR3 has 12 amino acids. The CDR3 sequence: CASMWGNYGYTF. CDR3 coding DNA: TGTGCCAGTATGTGGGGTAACTATGGCTACACCTTC.

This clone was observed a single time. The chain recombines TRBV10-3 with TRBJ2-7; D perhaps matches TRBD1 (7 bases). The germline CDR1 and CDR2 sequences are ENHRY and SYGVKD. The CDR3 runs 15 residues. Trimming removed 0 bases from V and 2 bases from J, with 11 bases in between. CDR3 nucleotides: TGTGCCATCAGTGAGTCCGCAGGGGGGCCCTACGAGCAGTACTTC. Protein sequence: CAISESAGGPYEQYF.

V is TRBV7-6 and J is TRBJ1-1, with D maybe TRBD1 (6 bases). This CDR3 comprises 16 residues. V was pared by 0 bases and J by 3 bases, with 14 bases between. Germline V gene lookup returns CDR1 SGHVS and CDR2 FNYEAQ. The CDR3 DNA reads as TGTGCCAGCAGCTTAGCGAGAGGGGGGGCTTACACTGAAGCTTTCTTT. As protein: CASSLARGGAYTEAFF.

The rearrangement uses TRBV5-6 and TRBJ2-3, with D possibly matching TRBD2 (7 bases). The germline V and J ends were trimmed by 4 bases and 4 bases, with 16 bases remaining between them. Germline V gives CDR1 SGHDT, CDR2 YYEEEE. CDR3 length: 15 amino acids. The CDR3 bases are TGTGCCAGCAGCCTTAGTGGGGGGGCCGCAGATACGCAGTATTTT. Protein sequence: CASSLSGGAADTQYF.

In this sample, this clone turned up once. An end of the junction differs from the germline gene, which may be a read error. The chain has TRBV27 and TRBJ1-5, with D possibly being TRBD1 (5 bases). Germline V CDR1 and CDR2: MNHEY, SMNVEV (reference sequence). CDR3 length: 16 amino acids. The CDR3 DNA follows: TGTGCCGGCAGGCGGGGGAACCTTTATAGCAATCAGCCCCAGCATTTT. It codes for CAGRRGNLYSNQPQHF.

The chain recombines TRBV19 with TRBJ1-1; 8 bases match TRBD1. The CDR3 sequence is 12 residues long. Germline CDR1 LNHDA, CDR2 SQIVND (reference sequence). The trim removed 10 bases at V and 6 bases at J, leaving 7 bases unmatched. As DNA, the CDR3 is TGTGCCACCTCAGGGGGCATCGCTGAAGCTTTCTTT. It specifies CATSGGIAEAFF.

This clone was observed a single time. The CDR3 DNA follows: TGCGCCAGCAGCCAGAGGGGCGCCGACTATGGCTACACCTTC. Encoded protein: CASSQRGADYGYTF. V gene TRBV4-1 combines with J gene TRBJ1-2; TRBD1 might be the D (5 bases). Germline CDR1 reads MGHRA; CDR2 reads YSYEKL. There are 14 residues in the CDR3. The germline V and J ends were trimmed by 3 bases and 3 bases, with 11 bases remaining between them.

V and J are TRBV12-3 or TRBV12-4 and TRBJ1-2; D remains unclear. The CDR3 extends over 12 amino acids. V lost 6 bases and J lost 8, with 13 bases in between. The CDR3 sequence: CASRSDGGGYTF. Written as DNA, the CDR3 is TGTGCCAGCAGGTCCGACGGTGGCGGCTACACCTTC.